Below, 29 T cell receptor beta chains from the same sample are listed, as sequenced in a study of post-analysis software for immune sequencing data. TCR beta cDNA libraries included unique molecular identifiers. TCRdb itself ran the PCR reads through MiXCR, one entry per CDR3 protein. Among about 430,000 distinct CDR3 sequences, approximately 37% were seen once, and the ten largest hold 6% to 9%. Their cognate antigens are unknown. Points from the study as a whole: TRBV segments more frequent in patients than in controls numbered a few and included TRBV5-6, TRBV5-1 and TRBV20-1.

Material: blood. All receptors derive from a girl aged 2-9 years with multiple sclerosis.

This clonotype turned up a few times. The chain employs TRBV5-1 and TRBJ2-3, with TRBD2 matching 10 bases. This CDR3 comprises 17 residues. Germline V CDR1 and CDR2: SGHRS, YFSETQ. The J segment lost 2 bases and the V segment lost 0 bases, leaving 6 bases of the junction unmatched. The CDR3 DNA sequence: TGCGCCAGCAGCTTGGCTCTAGCGGGAGCGGACACAGATACGCAGTATTTT. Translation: CASSLALAGADTDTQYF.

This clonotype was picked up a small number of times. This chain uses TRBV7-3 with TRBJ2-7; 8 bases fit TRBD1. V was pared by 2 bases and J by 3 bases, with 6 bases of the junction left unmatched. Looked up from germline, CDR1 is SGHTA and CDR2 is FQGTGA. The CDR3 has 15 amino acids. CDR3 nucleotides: TGTGCCAGCAGCTTATCCCAGGGGGCCAACTACGAGCAGTACTTC. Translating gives CASSLSQGANYEQYF.

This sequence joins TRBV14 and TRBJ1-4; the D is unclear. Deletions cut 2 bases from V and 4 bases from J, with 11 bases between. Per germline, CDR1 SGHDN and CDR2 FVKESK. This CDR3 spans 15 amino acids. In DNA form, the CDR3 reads TGTGCCAGCAGCCAACCTAGGGAGAGTAATGAAAAACTGTTTTTT. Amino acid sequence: CASSQPRESNEKLFF.

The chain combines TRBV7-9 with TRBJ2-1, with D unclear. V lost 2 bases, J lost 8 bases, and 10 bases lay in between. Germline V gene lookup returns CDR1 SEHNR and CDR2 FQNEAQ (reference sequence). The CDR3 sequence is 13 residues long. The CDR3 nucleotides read TGTGCCAGCAGCTTAACGGCTTGGCATGAGCAGTTCTTC. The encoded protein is CASSLTAWHEQFF.

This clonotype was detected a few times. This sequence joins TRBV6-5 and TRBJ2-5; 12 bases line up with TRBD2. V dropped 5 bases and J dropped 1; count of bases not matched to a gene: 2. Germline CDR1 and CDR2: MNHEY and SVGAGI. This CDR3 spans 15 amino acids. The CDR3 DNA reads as TGTGCCAGCAGTAGGACTAGCGGGACCCAAGAGACCCAGTACTTC. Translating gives CASSRTSGTQETQYF.

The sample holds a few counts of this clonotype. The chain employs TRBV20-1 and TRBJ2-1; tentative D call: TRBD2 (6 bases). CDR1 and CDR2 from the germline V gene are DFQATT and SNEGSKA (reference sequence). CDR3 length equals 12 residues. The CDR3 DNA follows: TGCGGGTGGCGGGAATCCTACAATGAGCAGTTCTTC. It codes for CGWRESYNEQFF.

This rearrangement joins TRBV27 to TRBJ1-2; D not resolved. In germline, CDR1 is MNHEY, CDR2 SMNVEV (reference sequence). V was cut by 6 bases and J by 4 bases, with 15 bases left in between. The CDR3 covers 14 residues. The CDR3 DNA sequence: TGTGCCAGCAGCTCGAGGTCTTTCGGCTATGGCTACACCTTC. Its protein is CASSSRSFGYGYTF.

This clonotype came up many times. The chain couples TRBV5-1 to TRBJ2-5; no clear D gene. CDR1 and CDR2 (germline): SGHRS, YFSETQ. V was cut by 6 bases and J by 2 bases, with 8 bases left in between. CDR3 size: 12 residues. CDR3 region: CASMAPQETQYF. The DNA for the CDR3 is TGCGCCAGCATGGCCCCTCAAGAGACCCAGTACTTC.

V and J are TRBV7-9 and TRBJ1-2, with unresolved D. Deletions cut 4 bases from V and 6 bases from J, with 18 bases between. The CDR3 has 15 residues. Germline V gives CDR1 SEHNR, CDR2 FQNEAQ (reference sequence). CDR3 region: CASSSNPTVDDGYTF. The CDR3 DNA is TGTGCCAGCAGCTCCAACCCAACAGTAGACGATGGCTACACCTTC.

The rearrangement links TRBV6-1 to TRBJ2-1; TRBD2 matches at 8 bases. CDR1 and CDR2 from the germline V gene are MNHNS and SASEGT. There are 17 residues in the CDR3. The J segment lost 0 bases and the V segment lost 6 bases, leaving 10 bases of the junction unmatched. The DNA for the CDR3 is TGTGCCAGCAGGCTAGAACTAGCGGTGAGCTCCTACAATGAGCAGTTCTTC. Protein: CASRLELAVSSYNEQFF.

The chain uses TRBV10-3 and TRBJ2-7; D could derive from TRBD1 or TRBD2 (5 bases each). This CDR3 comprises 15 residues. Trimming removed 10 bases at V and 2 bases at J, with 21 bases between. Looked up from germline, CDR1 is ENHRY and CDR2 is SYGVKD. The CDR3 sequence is CASANSGTGPYEQYF. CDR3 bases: TGTGCCAGCGCAAACTCAGGGACGGGGCCCTACGAGCAGTACTTC.

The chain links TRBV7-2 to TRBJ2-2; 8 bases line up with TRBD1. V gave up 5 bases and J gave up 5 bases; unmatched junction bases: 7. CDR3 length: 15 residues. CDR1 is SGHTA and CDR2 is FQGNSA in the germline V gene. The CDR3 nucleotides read TGTGCCAGCAGCCCCAGGGGGCGGTGGACCGGGGAGCTGTTTTTT. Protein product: CASSPRGRWTGELFF.

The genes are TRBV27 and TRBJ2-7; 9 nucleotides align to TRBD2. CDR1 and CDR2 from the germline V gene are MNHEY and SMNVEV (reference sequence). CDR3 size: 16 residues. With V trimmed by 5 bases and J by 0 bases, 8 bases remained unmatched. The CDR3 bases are TGTGCCAGCAGTCCCCGACTAGCGGCAAACTCCTACGAGCAGTACTTC. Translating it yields CASSPRLAANSYEQYF.

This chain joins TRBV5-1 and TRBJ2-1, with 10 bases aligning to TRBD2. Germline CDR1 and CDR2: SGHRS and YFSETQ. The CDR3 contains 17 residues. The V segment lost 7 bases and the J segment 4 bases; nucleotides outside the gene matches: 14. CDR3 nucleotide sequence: TGCGCCAGCCTGGATCTCTCCTTAGCGGGAGGTTACAATGAGCAGTTCTTC. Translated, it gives CASLDLSLAGGYNEQFF.

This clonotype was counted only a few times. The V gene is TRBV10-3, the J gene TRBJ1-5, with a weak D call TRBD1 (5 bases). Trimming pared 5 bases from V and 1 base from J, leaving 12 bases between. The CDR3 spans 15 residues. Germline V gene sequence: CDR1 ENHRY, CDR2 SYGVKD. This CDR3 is CAISKEGLSNQPQHF. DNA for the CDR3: TGTGCCATCAGTAAAGAGGGGTTAAGCAATCAGCCCCAGCATTTT.

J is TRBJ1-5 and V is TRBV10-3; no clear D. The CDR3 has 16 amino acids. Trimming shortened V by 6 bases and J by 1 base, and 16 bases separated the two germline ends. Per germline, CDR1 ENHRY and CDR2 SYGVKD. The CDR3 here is CAIREEGGGSNQPQHF. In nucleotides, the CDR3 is TGTGCCATCAGGGAGGAGGGTGGAGGAAGCAATCAGCCCCAGCATTTT.

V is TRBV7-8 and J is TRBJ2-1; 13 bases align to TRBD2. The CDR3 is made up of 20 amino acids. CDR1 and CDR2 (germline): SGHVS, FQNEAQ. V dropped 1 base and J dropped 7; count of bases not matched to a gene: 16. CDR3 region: CASSLDVGLAGIFGENEQFF. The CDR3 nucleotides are TGTGCCAGCAGCTTAGATGTGGGACTAGCGGGGATCTTCGGGGAGAATGAGCAGTTCTTC.

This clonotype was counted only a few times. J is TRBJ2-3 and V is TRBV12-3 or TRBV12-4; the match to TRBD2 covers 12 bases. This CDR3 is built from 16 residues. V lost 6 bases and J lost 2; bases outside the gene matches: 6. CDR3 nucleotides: TGTGCCAGCAGCCCTACTAGCGGGAGGCCCACAGATACGCAGTATTTT. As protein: CASSPTSGRPTDTQYF.

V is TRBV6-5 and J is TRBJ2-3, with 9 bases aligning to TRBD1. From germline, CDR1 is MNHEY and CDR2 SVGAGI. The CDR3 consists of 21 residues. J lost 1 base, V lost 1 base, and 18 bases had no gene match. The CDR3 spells CASSYYTLRPGTGLGTDTQYF. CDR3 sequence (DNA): TGTGCCAGCAGTTACTATACTCTACGTCCCGGGACAGGGTTGGGCACAGATACGCAGTATTTT.

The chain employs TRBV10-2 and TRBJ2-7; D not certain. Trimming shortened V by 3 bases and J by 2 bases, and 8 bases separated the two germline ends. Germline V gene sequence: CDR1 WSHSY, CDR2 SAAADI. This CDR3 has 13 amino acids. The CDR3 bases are TGCGCCAGCAGTGACAACAGAGCCTACGAGCAGTACTTC. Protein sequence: CASSDNRAYEQYF.

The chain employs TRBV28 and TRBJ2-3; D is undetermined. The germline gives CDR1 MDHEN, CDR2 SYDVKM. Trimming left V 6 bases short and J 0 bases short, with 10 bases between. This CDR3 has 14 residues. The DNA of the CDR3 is TGTGCCAGCAGAGAATCCATGAGCACAGATACGCAGTATTTT. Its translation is CASRESMSTDTQYF.

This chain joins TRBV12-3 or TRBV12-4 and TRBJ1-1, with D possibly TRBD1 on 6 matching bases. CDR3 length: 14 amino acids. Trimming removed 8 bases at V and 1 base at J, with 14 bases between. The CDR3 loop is CASLRLGQNTEAFF. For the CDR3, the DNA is TGTGCCAGCCTCCGTCTGGGACAGAACACTGAAGCTTTCTTT.

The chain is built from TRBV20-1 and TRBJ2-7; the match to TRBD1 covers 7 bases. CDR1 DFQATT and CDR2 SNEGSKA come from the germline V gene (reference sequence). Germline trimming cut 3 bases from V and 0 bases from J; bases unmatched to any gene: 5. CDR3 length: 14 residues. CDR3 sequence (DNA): TGCAGTGCTAGCGGACAGGCGAGCTCCTACGAGCAGTACTTC. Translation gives CSASGQASSYEQYF.

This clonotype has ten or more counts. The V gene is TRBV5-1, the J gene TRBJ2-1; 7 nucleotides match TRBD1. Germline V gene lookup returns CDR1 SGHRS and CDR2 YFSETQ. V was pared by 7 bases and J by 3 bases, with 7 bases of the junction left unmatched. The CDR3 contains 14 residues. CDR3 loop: CASFSGTVYNEQFF. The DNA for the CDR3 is TGCGCCAGCTTCTCCGGGACAGTCTACAATGAGCAGTTCTTC.

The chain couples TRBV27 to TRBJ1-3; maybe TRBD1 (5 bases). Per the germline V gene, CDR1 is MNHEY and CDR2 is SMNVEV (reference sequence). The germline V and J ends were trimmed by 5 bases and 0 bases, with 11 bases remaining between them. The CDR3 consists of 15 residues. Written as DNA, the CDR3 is TGTGCCAGCAGTAGTCAGGGAGCCTCTGGAAACACCATATATTTT. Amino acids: CASSSQGASGNTIYF.

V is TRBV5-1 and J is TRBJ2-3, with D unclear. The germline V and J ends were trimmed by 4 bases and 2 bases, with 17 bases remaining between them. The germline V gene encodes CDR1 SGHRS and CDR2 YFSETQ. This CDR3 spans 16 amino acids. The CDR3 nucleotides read TGCGCCAGCAGCCGCGAAATTAAACTCAACACAGATACGCAGTATTTT. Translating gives CASSREIKLNTDTQYF.

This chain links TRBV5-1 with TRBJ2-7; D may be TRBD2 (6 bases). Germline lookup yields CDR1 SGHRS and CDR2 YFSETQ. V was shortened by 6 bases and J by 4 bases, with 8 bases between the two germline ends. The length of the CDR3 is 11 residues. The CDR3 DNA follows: TGCGCCAGCAAGGAGGGTTACGAGCAGTACTTC. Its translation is CASKEGYEQYF.

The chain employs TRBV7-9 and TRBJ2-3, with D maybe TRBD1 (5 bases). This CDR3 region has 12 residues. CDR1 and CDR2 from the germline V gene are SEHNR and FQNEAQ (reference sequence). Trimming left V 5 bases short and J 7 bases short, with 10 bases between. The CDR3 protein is CASSQGQHTQYF. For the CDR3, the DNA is TGTGCCAGCAGCCAGGGCCAGCATACGCAGTATTTT.

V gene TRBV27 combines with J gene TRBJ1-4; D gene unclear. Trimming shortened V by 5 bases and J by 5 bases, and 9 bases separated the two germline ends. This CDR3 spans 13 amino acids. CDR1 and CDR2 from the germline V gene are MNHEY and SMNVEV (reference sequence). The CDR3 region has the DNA TGTGCCAGCAGTATCCGGCAGAATGAAAAACTGTTTTTT. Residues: CASSIRQNEKLFF.